This T cell receptor (beta chain) was sequenced for a study of chemoradiotherapy in HPV16-positive cancers. Across the study: A couple of HPV16-positive patients' cells yielded candidate HPV-specific clones and common motifs. General observations from the study: Non-HPV-specific T cells did not expand in tumors during treatment, whereas candidate HPV-specific clones and E7-related motifs did.

The table came from immunoSEQ multiplex PCR; TCRdb's copy has only in-frame clones and leaves some out. Of roughly 6,000 clones in the sample, under 85% were seen once. With respect to this clone: Its antigen is as yet unknown.

The sequence was obtained from a human donor with HPV-associated anogenital cancer. The sequencing here drew on tumor tissue, taken from a patient who underwent chemoradiotherapy.

CDR3 protein: CASSPTGGIYGYTF. DNA for the CDR3: TGTGCCAGCAGTCCAACGGGGGGTATCTATGGCTACACCTTC. V and J are TRBV11-2 and TRBJ1-2, with D possibly matching TRBD1 (5 bases). Germline CDR1 SGHAT, CDR2 FQNNGV. This CDR3 contains 14 residues. The V and J ends lost 6 bases and 4 bases respectively, with 15 bases between them.